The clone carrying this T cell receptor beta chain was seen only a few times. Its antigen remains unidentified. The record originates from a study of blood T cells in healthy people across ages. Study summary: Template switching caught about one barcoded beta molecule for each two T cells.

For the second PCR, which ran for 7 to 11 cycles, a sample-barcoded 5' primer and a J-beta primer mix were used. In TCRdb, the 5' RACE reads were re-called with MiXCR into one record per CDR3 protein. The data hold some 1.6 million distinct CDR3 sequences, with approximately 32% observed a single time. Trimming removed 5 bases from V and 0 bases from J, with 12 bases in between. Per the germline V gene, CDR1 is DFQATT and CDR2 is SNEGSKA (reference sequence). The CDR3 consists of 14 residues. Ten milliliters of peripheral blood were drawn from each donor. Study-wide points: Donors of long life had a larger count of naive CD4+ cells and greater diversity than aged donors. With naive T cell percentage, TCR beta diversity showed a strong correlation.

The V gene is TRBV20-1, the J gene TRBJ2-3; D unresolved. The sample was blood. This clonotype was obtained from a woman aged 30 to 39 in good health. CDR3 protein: CSAQELLSTDTQYF. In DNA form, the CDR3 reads TGCAGTGCTCAAGAACTACTTAGCACAGATACGCAGTATTTT.